This TCR beta chain was documented in a study of Ad26.COV2.S vaccination and SARS-CoV-2 variants. The overall study: A COV1001 Ad26.COV2.S trial-arm participant provided the sample. By the intramuscular route, Ad26.COV2.S was given once, or twice 56 days apart.

Assay: immunoSEQ multiplex PCR; the TCRdb copy retains only in-frame clones and omits some. The sample has some 240,000 clones, around 85% seen once. Treatment described: around 19 received Ad26.COV2.S at low or high dose, single or two shots; about 5 received placebo; per-sample allocation not given. The samples were gathered on day 63 after the first injection of vaccine or placebo. The CDR3 totals 11 residues. Looked up from germline, CDR1 is GTSNPN and CDR2 is SVGIG (reference sequence). V was trimmed by 2 bases and J by 5 bases, leaving 5 bases between them. The source of this sequence is a person aged 18-65 years who received the Ad26.COV2.S COVID-19 vaccine or a placebo. The sequenced sample was peripheral blood, obtained in a trial of Ad26.COV2.S vaccine versus placebo. This chain uses TRBV30 with TRBJ2-3; no definite D call. CDR3 loop: CAWSKLDTQYF. The CDR3 coding sequence is TGTGCCTGGAGTAAATTAGATACGCAGTATTTT.